This T cell receptor beta chain appears in the sequencing data of a study of cytomegalovirus exposure and HLA in healthy donors. Primers: 60 Vbeta forward and 13 Jbeta reverse. The data were produced by immunoSEQ multiplex PCR, yet TCRdb's version contains in-frame clones alone and is incomplete. There are approximately 140,000 clones in the sample; 70% to 90% occur only once, and roughly 1.7% lies in the top ten. V lost 5 bases and J lost 4, with 25 bases in between. This CDR3 is 18 amino acids long. Germline CDR1 reads LNHNV; CDR2 reads YYDKDF (reference sequence). This chain uses TRBV15 with TRBJ2-3, with D perhaps matching TRBD2 (7 bases). The sequence was obtained from a boy aged 5-17 years in good health and CMV-seronegative. Input material: PBMCs. CDR3 loop: CATSELKGGGPVADTQYF. Written as DNA, the CDR3 is TGTGCCACCAGCGAATTAAAAGGGGGGGGGCCCGTCGCAGATACGCAGTATTTT.